Each of the 10 T cell receptor beta chains below was sequenced from the same sample in a study of blood T cell repertoires in COVID-19. Method: immunoSEQ multiplex PCR; TCRdb's copy keeps in-frame clones and lacks some. In the table there are approximately 100,000 clones, about 91% of which are singletons. What was sequenced was peripheral blood. Receptor source: a human donor in a cohort sampled during active COVID-19.

The chain couples TRBV3-1 (or the pseudogene TRBV3-2) to TRBJ1-2; no firm D call. The ends were cut back, 2 bases at V and 0 bases at J, with 4 bases in the middle. Germline loops: CDR1 LGHDT, CDR2 YNNKEL (reference sequence). The CDR3 has 13 residues. Here the CDR3 DNA reads TGTGCCAGCAGCCAATCAGCTAACTATGGCTACACCTTC. Encoded protein: CASSQSANYGYTF.

V gene TRBV4-1 combines with J gene TRBJ2-5, with 13 positions matching TRBD2. V gave up 4 bases and J gave up 2 bases; unmatched junction bases: 16. The CDR3 runs to 20 residues. Germline V gives CDR1 MGHRA, CDR2 YSYEKL. The CDR3 loop reads CASSPQRGLAGLGRQETQYF. The DNA for the CDR3 is TGCGCCAGCAGCCCACAGAGGGGACTAGCGGGATTGGGTAGACAAGAGACCCAGTACTTC.

V usage is TRBV9 and J usage is TRBJ1-2; 9 bases fit TRBD1. This CDR3 region has 12 residues. Germline values: CDR1 SGDLS, CDR2 YYNGEE. V gave up 3 bases and J gave up 7 bases; unmatched junction bases: 1. The CDR3 protein is CASSGDRVGYTF. The CDR3, as DNA: TGTGCCAGCAGCGGGGACAGGGTTGGCTACACCTTC.

V gene TRBV6-5 combines with J gene TRBJ1-4; no definite D call. This CDR3 comprises 13 residues. Per germline, CDR1 MNHEY and CDR2 SVGAGI. Trimming left V 7 bases short and J 8 bases short, with 14 bases between. CDR3 amino acids: CASTSNLQEKLFF. The CDR3 region has the DNA TGTGCCAGCACCTCGAACTTACAGGAAAAACTGTTTTTT.

The gene calls are TRBV5-5 and TRBJ2-3; D uncertain. V lost 4 bases, J lost 5 bases, and 8 bases lay in between. This CDR3 comprises 12 residues. CDR1 and CDR2 from the germline V gene are SGHKS and YYEKEE (reference sequence). The CDR3 bases are TGTGCCAGCAGCCAAGTCGGAGATACGCAGTATTTT. It specifies CASSQVGDTQYF.

The gene calls are TRBV10-3 and TRBJ2-5, with 8 bases identical to TRBD2. The CDR3 spans 16 residues. V was clipped by 6 bases and J by 4 bases; unmatched bases: 13. Germline assignment: CDR1 ENHRY and CDR2 SYGVKD. The CDR3: CAISSTLGGGRETQYF. CDR3 nucleotides: TGTGCCATCAGCTCCACCCTCGGGGGGGGGCGAGAGACCCAGTACTTC.

The chain joins TRBV14 to TRBJ2-1; TRBD2 matches at 7 bases. The CDR3 has 13 residues. Looked up from germline, CDR1 is SGHDN and CDR2 is FVKESK. Trimming at V came to 3 bases and at J to 8 bases, leaving 4 bases not matched to a gene. CDR3 amino acids: CASSQILAYEQFF. The CDR3, as DNA: TGTGCCAGCAGCCAGATACTAGCGTATGAGCAGTTCTTC. Variable domain in full (rest from reference TRBV14 and TRBJ2-1): EAGVTQFPSHSVIEKGQTVTLRCDPISGHDNLYWYRRVMGKEIKFLLHFVKESKQDESGMPNNRFLAERTGGTYSTLKVQPAELEDSGVYFCASSQILAYEQFFGPGTRLTVL.

V and J are TRBV18 and TRBJ1-1; 7 bases line up with TRBD1. Germline values: CDR1 KGHSH, CDR2 LQKENI. The CDR3 contains 15 residues. Losses at the gene ends were 1 base for V and 4 bases for J; bases not matched to a gene: 6. The chain's CDR3 is CASSPLLTGPTEAFF. DNA for the CDR3: TGTGCCAGCTCACCACTATTGACAGGGCCCACTGAAGCTTTCTTT. The variable domain in full, with the rest retrieved from reference TRBV18 and TRBJ1-1, is NAGVMQNPRHLVRRRGQEARLRCSPMKGHSHVYWYRQLPEEGLKFMVYLQKENIIDESGMPKERFSAEFPKEGPSILRIQQVVRGDSAAYFCASSPLLTGPTEAFFGQGTRLTVV.

The rearrangement joins TRBV5-1 to TRBJ2-1; maybe TRBD2 (6 bases). CDR1 is SGHRS and CDR2 is YFSETQ in the germline V gene. This CDR3 contains 15 residues. V gave up 6 bases and J gave up 4 bases, with 17 bases separating them. CDR3 loop: CASNRDWGRYNEQFF. DNA for the CDR3: TGCGCCAGCAATCGGGACTGGGGGAGATACAATGAGCAGTTCTTC.

This rearrangement joins TRBV6-5 to TRBJ1-2; tentatively, D is TRBD1 (6 bases). In germline, CDR1 is MNHEY, CDR2 SVGAGI. Trimming pared 0 bases from V and 4 bases from J, leaving 9 bases between. The CDR3 consists of 14 residues. CDR3 nucleotides: TGTGCCAGCAGTTACTCGGGCAGGGGCTATGGCTACACCTTC. Its translation is CASSYSGRGYGYTF.